The T cell receptor beta chain under discussion was sequenced for a study of blood T cell repertoires in COVID-19. Background on the study: Italy, Spain and the United States were the sources of the convalescent and acute COVID-19 samples. The cDNA or gDNA used as material had been derived from T cells, B-cell-depleted T cells, or PBMCs.

Under the authors' procedure: Estimated nucleated cell counts came from reference gene primer amplification. Using immunoSEQ multiplex PCR, the repertoire was profiled, and TCRdb retains in-frame clones only, with some absent. V and J calls and clone size follow that table, whereas D and trimming were derived from the DNA. This sample yields about 140,000 clones, of which approximately 85% are seen a single time; around 3.2% belongs to the top ten. Sample: peripheral blood. The clonotype comes from a man aged 50 to 59 with acute or convalescent COVID-19.

CDR3 nucleotide sequence: TGTGCCAGCAGTTACTCACAGGGATGGGATGGCTACACCTTC. Its translation: CASSYSQGWDGYTF. The rearrangement uses TRBV6-5 and TRBJ1-2, with a tentative D call TRBD1 (6 bases). The V end was cut by 0 bases, the J end by 6 bases, with 11 bases between. The germline gives CDR1 MNHEY, CDR2 SVGAGI. The length of the CDR3 is 14 residues.